This is a list of T cell receptor beta chains from one sample in a study of blood T cell repertoires in COVID-19. Some clones are missing from TCRdb's copy, which holds only in-frame ones; the method was immunoSEQ multiplex PCR. The data hold about 220,000 clones, with 84% observed a single time. Sequencing was performed on peripheral blood. These receptors came from an older woman who had recovered from COVID-19. Both conserved end residues are part of each CDR3. A D gene is named only where the DNA matches it firmly. Some rows mark clone size as missing; the rest say once, few, many or name a class of expanded clone.

NA,NA,TRBJ1-3,TRBV7-2,TGTGCCAGCACCCTACCTGCTACCTCCGGAAACACCATATATTTT,CASTLPATSGNTIYF
NA,NA,TRBJ2-3,TRBV5-1,TGCGCCAGCAGCTTGGCTCTAGCAGGTAGCACAGATACGCAGTATTTT,CASSLALAGSTDTQYF
TRBD2,NA,TRBJ2-3,TRBV15,TGTGCCACCAGCAAGGGCGGGACTAGAAGTATGGATACGCAGTATTTT,CATSKGGTRSMDTQYF
TRBD2,NA,TRBJ2-1,TRBV18,TGTGCCAGCTCACCCATGGGGGGGGCCTACAATGAGCAGTTCTTC,CASSPMGGAYNEQFF
NA,NA,TRBJ1-2,TRBV21-1,TGTGCCAGCAGCAAAGAGGTCCAGGACAGCAACTATGGCTACACCTTC,CASSKEVQDSNYGYTF
TRBD1,NA,TRBJ2-6,TRBV13,TGTGCCAGCAGCTTAGGGACGGACAGGGCTACTACCTACAATTCTTCTGGGGCCAACGTCCTGACTTTC,CASSLGTDRATTYNSSGANVLTF
NA,many,TRBJ1-6,TRBV2,TGTGCCAGCAGTACCGGGGTGAGGTATTCACCCCTCCACTTT,CASSTGVRYSPLHF
NA,NA,TRBJ2-2,TRBV4-1,TGCGCCAGCAGCCAAGATGGCCTCGGGGAGCTGTTTTTT,CASSQDGLGELFF
NA,NA,TRBJ2-7,TRBV6-5,TGTGCCAGCAGATACGACAGGAGGAGCTCCTACGAGCAGTACTTC,CASRYDRRSSYEQYF
TRBD2,NA,TRBJ2-1,TRBV7-9,TGTGCCAGCAGCTTGACTAGCGGGGGTGGTAATGAGCAGTTCTTC,CASSLTSGGGNEQFF
TRBD1,few,TRBJ2-7,TRBV4-1,TGCGCCAGCAGCCAACCTATGGGACAGGGGGCTTACGAGCAGTACTTC,CASSQPMGQGAYEQYF
NA,NA,TRBJ2-7,TRBV29-1,TGCAGCGCCCGGGGGACCTACGAGCAGTACTTC,CSARGTYEQYF
TRBD1,once,TRBJ1-2,TRBV2,TGTGCCAGCCACCGGACAGGGGGCTCCTATGGCTACACCTTC,CASHRTGGSYGYTF
TRBD1,NA,TRBJ1-4,TRBV5-1,TGCGCCAGCAGTCCCGGACAGGGGGTGGTTGATGAAAAACTGTTTTTT,CASSPGQGVVDEKLFF
NA,NA,TRBJ1-4,TRBV5-6,TGTGCCAGCAGCTTGTGGGGGGGCGAAAAACTGTTTTTT,CASSLWGGEKLFF
TRBD1,NA,TRBJ2-2,TRBV6-1,TGTGCCAGCAGTGAAACAGGGGCCGGGGAGCTGTTTTTT,CASSETGAGELFF
TRBD1,NA,TRBJ1-1,TRBV18,TGTGCCAGCTCACCACAGACAGGGCGGAACACTGAAGCTTTCTTT,CASSPQTGRNTEAFF
NA,NA,TRBJ2-5,TRBV14,TGTGCCAGCAGCCCGGGGGAGACCCAGTACTTC,CASSPGETQYF
NA,NA,TRBJ1-5,TRBV10-3,TGTGCCACCGAGACAGAGAATAGCAATCAGCCCCAGCATTTT,CATETENSNQPQHF
NA,NA,TRBJ1-1,TRBV11-3,TGTGCCAGCAGCCTACAGGGTCTGAACACTGAAGCTTTCTTT,CASSLQGLNTEAFF
TRBD1,NA,TRBJ1-5,TRBV12-3/TRBV12-4,TGTGCCAGCAGCCAGGGGGCGGGACCCCAGCATTTT,CASSQGAGPQHF
NA,NA,TRBJ1-2,TRBV6-5,TGTGCCAGCAGTTACTCGATCAGGGTTAACTATGGCTACACCTTC,CASSYSIRVNYGYTF
NA,few,TRBJ1-5,TRBV18,TGTGCCAGCTCACCAGGGCAGGGAAGCAATCAGCCCCAGCATTTT,CASSPGQGSNQPQHF
TRBD2,NA,TRBJ2-5,TRBV9,TGTGCCAGCAGCGTGGCGGGGGGGCAGGAGACCCAGTACTTC,CASSVAGGQETQYF
NA,NA,TRBJ1-5,TRBV19,TGTGCCAGTACCGAACATCAGAATCAGCCCCAGCATTTT,CASTEHQNQPQHF
NA,once,TRBJ2-3,TRBV5-6,TGTGCCAGCAGCTTAGGCAGGGCCACAGATACGCAGTATTTT,CASSLGRATDTQYF
NA,NA,TRBJ1-2,TRBV19,TGTGCCAGTAGTATAGGGGCAGGGGCCTATGGCTACACCTTC,CASSIGAGAYGYTF
TRBD1,NA,TRBJ2-2,TRBV30,TGTGCCTGGTCTTTGACAGGGCCGACCGGGGAGCTGTTTTTT,CAWSLTGPTGELFF
NA,NA,TRBJ1-2,TRBV28,TGTGCCAGCAGTTTCCACCCCCAGGGGCGCCCCGGCTATGGCTACACCTTC,CASSFHPQGRPGYGYTF
NA,once,TRBJ2-1,TRBV6-5,TGTGCCAGCAGTTACGGCAGGGCAGCCTTAATGCAGTTCTTC,CASSYGRAALMQFF
TRBD2,once,TRBJ2-7,TRBV5-4,TGTGCCAGCGGGGTGACTAGCGGGGTCCACGAGCAGTACTTC,CASGVTSGVHEQYF
TRBD2,once,TRBJ2-5,TRBV4-1,TGCGCCAGCAGCCGACTAGCGGGGGGCCAAGAGACCCAGTACTTC,CASSRLAGGQETQYF
TRBD1,NA,TRBJ1-4,TRBV5-1,TGCGCCAGCAGCTACCAGGGGGTTAGTGAAAAACTGTTTTTT,CASSYQGVSEKLFF
NA,NA,TRBJ1-2,TRBV5-1,TGCGCCAGCAGCTTGGATGGCGGGACCTACTATGGCTACACCTTC,CASSLDGGTYYGYTF
NA,NA,TRBJ2-7,TRBV30,TGTGCCTGGAGTGTATCGGGGGGCAGTCGACAGCAGTACTTC,CAWSVSGGSRQQYF
TRBD1,NA,TRBJ1-3,TRBV3-1/TRBV3-2,TGTGCCAGCAGCCACTCGACAGGGATTCTTGCCACCATATATTTT,CASSHSTGILATIYF
TRBD2,NA,TRBJ2-7,TRBV16,TGTGCCAGCAGCCACCCCGGGACTAGCGGGGGGGCTATATCCTCCTACGAGCAGTACTTC,CASSHPGTSGGAISSYEQYF
NA,NA,TRBJ2-7,TRBV27,TGTGCCAGCAGCCAAGCACAGGGTTGGGATTACGAGCAGTACTTC,CASSQAQGWDYEQYF
NA,NA,TRBJ2-1,TRBV3-1/TRBV3-2,TGTGCCAGCAGCCCCGGTTCCGCAGGGGAGCAGTTCTTC,CASSPGSAGEQFF
TRBD2,NA,TRBJ2-7,TRBV4-2,TGTGCCAGCAGCCAAGTAGCGGGGGGATACTACGAGCAGTACTTC,CASSQVAGGYYEQYF
NA,NA,TRBJ2-3,TRBV5-1,TGCGCCAGCAGCTTGGTGGTGGGCGCCCCCGACACAGATACGCAGTATTTT,CASSLVVGAPDTDTQYF
TRBD1,NA,TRBJ2-2,TRBV7-2,TGTGCCAGCAGCTCCGGACAGGGGGCTTTTACCGGGGAGCTGTTTTTT,CASSSGQGAFTGELFF
NA,NA,TRBJ1-1,TRBV10-2,TGCGCCAGCCGTAGTGAGGGTAACACTGAAGCTTTCTTT,CASRSEGNTEAFF
NA,NA,TRBJ1-4,TRBV5-1,TGCGCCAGCAGCTTGGGTCTCTCGGCAACTAATGAAAAACTGTTTTTT,CASSLGLSATNEKLFF
TRBD2,NA,TRBJ2-1,TRBV5-1,TGCGCCAGCAGCTTGGGCCCCGGAGGGGCGGGGGGGCCCGATGAGCAGTTCTTC,CASSLGPGGAGGPDEQFF
TRBD1,few,TRBJ1-2,TRBV6-5,TGTGCCAGCAGTTTAGCAGGGGGCGGGGGCCTCTATGGCTACACCTTC,CASSLAGGGGLYGYTF
NA,NA,TRBJ1-2,TRBV6-2/TRBV6-3,TGTGCCAGCAGTTCAGACAGAAACTATGGCTACACCTTC,CASSSDRNYGYTF
NA,once,TRBJ1-3,TRBV3-1/TRBV3-2,TGTGCCAGCAGCCAGTCTGCGGGGGGATATACTGGAAACACCATATATTTT,CASSQSAGGYTGNTIYF
TRBD2,once,TRBJ2-5,TRBV7-2,TGTGCCAGCAGCTTAGGGGACTACAAAGAGACCCAGTACTTC,CASSLGDYKETQYF
TRBD1,NA,TRBJ1-1,TRBV6-6,TGTGCCAGCAGTTACCCAGGGGGCGGATCTGAAGCTTTCTTT,CASSYPGGGSEAFF
NA,NA,TRBJ1-5,TRBV19,TGTGCCAGTAGTATAGGGGCAGGGAATCAGCCCCAGCATTTT,CASSIGAGNQPQHF
TRBD1,NA,TRBJ1-2,TRBV4-2,TGTGCCAGCAGAGAGGGACAGACTCTTAACTATGGCTACACCTTC,CASREGQTLNYGYTF
TRBD1,NA,TRBJ1-5,TRBV19,TGTGCCAGTAGTGTTGGGACAGTTGAGGGGCCCCAGCATTTT,CASSVGTVEGPQHF
NA,NA,TRBJ2-3,TRBV30,TGTGCCTGGAGTGTAAGGAGCGGGCGCCGCGGCACAGATACGCAGTATTTT,CAWSVRSGRRGTDTQYF
TRBD1,NA,TRBJ1-1,TRBV10-3,TGTGCCATCAGGGGGGACAGGGGCATCGCTGAAGCTTTCTTT,CAIRGDRGIAEAFF